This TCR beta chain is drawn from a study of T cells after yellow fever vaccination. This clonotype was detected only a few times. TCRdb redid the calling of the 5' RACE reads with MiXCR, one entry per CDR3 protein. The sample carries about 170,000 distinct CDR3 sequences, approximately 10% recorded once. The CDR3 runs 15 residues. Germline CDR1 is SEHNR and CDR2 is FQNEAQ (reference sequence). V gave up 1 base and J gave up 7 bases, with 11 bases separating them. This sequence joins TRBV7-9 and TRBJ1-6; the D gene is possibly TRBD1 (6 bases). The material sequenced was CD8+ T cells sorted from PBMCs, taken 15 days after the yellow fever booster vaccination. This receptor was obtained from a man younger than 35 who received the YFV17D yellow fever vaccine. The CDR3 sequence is CASSLVVQGNSPLHF. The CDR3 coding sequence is TGTGCCAGCAGCTTAGTTGTACAGGGAAATTCACCCCTCCACTTT. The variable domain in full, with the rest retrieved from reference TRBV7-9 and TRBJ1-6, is DTGVSQNPRHKITKRGQNVTFRCDPISEHNRLYWYRQTLGQGPEFLTYFQNEAQLEKSRLLSDRFSAERPKGSFSTLEIQRTEQGDSAMYLCASSLVVQGNSPLHFGNGTRLTVT.